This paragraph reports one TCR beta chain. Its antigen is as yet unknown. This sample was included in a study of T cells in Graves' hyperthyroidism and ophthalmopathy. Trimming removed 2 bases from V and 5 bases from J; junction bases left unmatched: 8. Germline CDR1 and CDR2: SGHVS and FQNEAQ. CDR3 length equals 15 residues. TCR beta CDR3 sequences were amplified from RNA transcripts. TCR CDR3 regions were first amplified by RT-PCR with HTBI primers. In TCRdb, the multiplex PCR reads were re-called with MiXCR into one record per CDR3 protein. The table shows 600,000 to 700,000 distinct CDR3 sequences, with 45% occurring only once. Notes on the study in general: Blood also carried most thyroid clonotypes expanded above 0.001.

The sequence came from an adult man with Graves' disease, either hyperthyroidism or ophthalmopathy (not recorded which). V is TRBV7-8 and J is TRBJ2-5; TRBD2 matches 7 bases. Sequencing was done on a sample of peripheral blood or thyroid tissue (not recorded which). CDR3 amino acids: CASSLLGGGKETQYF. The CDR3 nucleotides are TGTGCCAGCAGCTTACTGGGGGGAGGGAAGGAGACCCAGTACTTC.